This TCR beta chain comes out of a study of blood T cell repertoires in COVID-19. Study as a whole: Specimens from acute and convalescent COVID-19 originated in the United States, Italy and Spain. PBMCs, B-cell-depleted T cells, or T cells provided the cDNA or gDNA that made up the material.

Original processing methods: Counts of nucleated cells, estimated from reference gene primer amplification, were obtained. TCRdb's copy holds only in-frame clones and misses some; the assay was immunoSEQ multiplex PCR. V and J calls and clone size are copied from that table; D and trimming were computed from the DNA. The top ten clones hold around 37% of a sample with 120,000 or so clones, over 60% of them seen once. Per the germline V gene, CDR1 is SGHNT and CDR2 is YENEEA. CDR3 length: 15 amino acids. With V trimmed by 5 bases and J by 4 bases, 7 bases remained unmatched. The chain joins TRBV11-3 to TRBJ2-2, with 7 nucleotides matching TRBD2. The clonotype originates from a man between 35 and 55 years old with active or convalescent COVID-19. The sequencing input was peripheral blood. As DNA, the CDR3 is TGTGCCAGCAGCCCCAATGGGGGGGGCACCGGGGAGCTGTTTTTT. It translates to CASSPNGGGTGELFF.